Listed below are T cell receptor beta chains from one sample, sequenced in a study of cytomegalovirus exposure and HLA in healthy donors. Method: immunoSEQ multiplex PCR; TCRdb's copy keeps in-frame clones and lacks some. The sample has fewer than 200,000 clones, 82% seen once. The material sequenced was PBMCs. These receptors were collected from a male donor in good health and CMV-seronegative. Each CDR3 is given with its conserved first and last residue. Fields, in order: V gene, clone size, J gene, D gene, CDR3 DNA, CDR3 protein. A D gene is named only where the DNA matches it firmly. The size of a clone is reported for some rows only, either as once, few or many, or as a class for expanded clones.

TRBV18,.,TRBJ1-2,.,TGTGCCAGCTCACCAGCCCGGACAGACTATGGCTACACCTTC,CASSPARTDYGYTF
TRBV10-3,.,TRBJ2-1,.,TGTGCCATCAGTGAGTCACAAGATCGGACAGCCTCCTACAATGAGCAGTTCTTC,CAISESQDRTASYNEQFF
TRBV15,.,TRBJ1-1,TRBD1,TGTGCCACCAAAAAGGGGGCGGTGAACACTGAAGCTTTCTTT,CATKKGAVNTEAFF
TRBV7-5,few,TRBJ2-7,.,TGTGCCAGAAGCTTCCGACTAGCGGAGACCCCATTAACCTACGAGCAGTACTTC,CARSFRLAETPLTYEQYF
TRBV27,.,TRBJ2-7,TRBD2,TGTGCCAGCAGTTTATCCTTAGCGGGTTACTCCTACGAGCAGTACTTC,CASSLSLAGYSYEQYF
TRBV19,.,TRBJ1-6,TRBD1,TGTGCCACCCGGGTGGGACAGGGGAATTCACCCCTCCACTTT,CATRVGQGNSPLHF
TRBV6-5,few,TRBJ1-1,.,TGTGCCAGCAGTCTCAGGGGCGGAACGAACACTGAAGCTTTCTTT,CASSLRGGTNTEAFF
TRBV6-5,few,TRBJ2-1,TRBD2,TGTGCCAGCAGTCGGAGCGGGAGTGCCTATGAGCAGTTCTTC,CASSRSGSAYEQFF
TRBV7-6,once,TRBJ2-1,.,TGTGCCAGCAGCTATTGGGGGGGCTTAATCAATGAGCAGTTCTTC,CASSYWGGLINEQFF
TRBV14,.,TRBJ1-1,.,TGTGCCAGCAGGAGCAAAGGACAGACGAACACTGAAGCTTTCTTT,CASRSKGQTNTEAFF
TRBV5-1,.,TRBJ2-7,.,TGCGCCAGCAGCCCTGCGGCCAAGCTCTACGAGCAGTACTTC,CASSPAAKLYEQYF
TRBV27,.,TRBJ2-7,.,TGTGCCAGCAGTATTGGCCCCGAGCAGTACTTC,CASSIGPEQYF
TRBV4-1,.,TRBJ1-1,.,TGCGCCAGCAGCCAACCAGGACAGAATCTATATGAAGCTTTCTTT,CASSQPGQNLYEAFF
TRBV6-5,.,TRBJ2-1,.,TGTGCCAGCAGTTACTCGGCAGGGTGGATAAATGAGCAGTTCTTC,CASSYSAGWINEQFF
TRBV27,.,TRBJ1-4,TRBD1,TGTGCCAGCAGCTCACAGGGGGCGGGCGAAAAACTGTTTTTT,CASSSQGAGEKLFF
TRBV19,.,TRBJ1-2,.,TGTGCCAGTAATTTCACAGAAGCTAACTATGGCTACACCTTC,CASNFTEANYGYTF
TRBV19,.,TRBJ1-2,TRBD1,TGTGCCAGTAGTCTTAACACTAGGGGACAGAACTATGGCTACACCTTC,CASSLNTRGQNYGYTF
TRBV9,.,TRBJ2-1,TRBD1,TGTGCCAGCAGCGCCGCACCGACAGGGGTCTTACAGAATGAGCAGTTCTTC,CASSAAPTGVLQNEQFF
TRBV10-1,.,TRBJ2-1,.,TGCGCCAGCAGTGAGTCGGGGGCCGCAAATGAGCAGTTCTTC,CASSESGAANEQFF
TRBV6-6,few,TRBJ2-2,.,TGTGCCAGCAGTACCGGTTTATCCGGGGAGCTGTTTTTT,CASSTGLSGELFF
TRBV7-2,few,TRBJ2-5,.,TGTGCCAGCAGCTTAGCGTGGAAGGGAGAGGGGACCCAGTACTTC,CASSLAWKGEGTQYF
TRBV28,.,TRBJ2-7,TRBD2,TGTGCCAGCAGTTTACTAGCGGGAGGAGCCTACGAGCAGTACTTC,CASSLLAGGAYEQYF
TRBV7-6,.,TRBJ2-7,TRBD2,TGTGCCAGCAGCGGACTAGCGGAGTCCACTAGGGAGCAGTACTTC,CASSGLAESTREQYF
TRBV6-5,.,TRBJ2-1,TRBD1,TGTGCCAGCAGTCGAACAGGGGAGAAGGGCAATGAGCAGTTCTTC,CASSRTGEKGNEQFF
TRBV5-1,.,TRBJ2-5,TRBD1,TGCGCCAGCAGCTCGAGGACAGGCCAAGAGACCCAGTACTTC,CASSSRTGQETQYF
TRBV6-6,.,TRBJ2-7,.,TGTGCCAGCGACAGATCCTACGAGCAGTACTTC,CASDRSYEQYF
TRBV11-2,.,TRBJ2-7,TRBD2,TGTGCCAGCAGCTCTAGCGGGAGCTCCTACGAGCAGTACTTC,CASSSSGSSYEQYF
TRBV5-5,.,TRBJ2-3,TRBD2,TGTGCCAGCAGCTTGGTTAGGCCTAGCGGGGGTACGCAGTATTTT,CASSLVRPSGGTQYF
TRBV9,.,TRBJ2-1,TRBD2,TGTGCCAGCAGCGTCACAAAGGGGCTAGCGGGGGGGATGGCTGAGCAGTTCTTC,CASSVTKGLAGGMAEQFF
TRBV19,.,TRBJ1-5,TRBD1,TGTGCCAGTAGGAGGACAGGAGACAATCAGCCCCAGCATTTT,CASRRTGDNQPQHF
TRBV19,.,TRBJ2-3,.,TGTGCCAGTACCCTCGGGGGTCCAGATACGCAGTATTTT,CASTLGGPDTQYF
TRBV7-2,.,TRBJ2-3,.,TGTGCCAGCAGCTTAGACAGGGCCACAGATACGCAGTATTTT,CASSLDRATDTQYF
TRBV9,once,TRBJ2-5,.,TGTGCCAGCAGCTTTAGCTCCCCGGGTGCGCGTCAAGAGACCCAGTACTTC,CASSFSSPGARQETQYF
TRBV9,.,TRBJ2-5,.,TGTGCCAGCAGCGTTGGTAGCGGCCTCCAAGAGACCCAGTACTTC,CASSVGSGLQETQYF
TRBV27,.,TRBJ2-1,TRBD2,TGTGCCAGCAGTTTAATGGGCAGCGGGGCCTACAATGAGCAGTTCTTC,CASSLMGSGAYNEQFF
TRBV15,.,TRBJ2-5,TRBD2,TGTGCCACCAGCAGAGGGTTAATAGCGGGAGGGCCGTACCAAGAGACCCAGTACTTC,CATSRGLIAGGPYQETQYF
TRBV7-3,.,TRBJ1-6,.,TGTGCCAGCAGCTTAGGGTGGAGTTACCCCCTCCACTTT,CASSLGWSYPLHF
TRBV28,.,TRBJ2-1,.,TGTGCCAGCAGTTCGTGGAGCCTCTCTGACCCTTCCTACAATGAGCAGTTCTTC,CASSSWSLSDPSYNEQFF
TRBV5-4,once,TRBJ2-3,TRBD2,TGTGCCAGCAGCGCGGGACTAGCGGGGGGCGGGACAGATACGCAGTATTTT,CASSAGLAGGGTDTQYF
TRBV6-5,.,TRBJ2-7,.,TGTGCCAGCAGTTACTCGATTGCGGGTTCCTACGAGCAGTACTTC,CASSYSIAGSYEQYF
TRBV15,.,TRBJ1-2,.,TGTGCCACCAGCTCACTACCTACTGGGAGAAGGCCAGGGGAAGTTAACTATGGCTACACCTTC,CATSSLPTGRRPGEVNYGYTF
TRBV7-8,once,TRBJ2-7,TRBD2,TGTGCCAGCACCAATAGAGGACTAGCGGGAGGGTCCTACGGGCAGTACTTC,CASTNRGLAGGSYGQYF
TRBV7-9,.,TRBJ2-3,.,TGTGCCAGCAGCGTCTTAAGCACAGATACGCAGTATTTT,CASSVLSTDTQYF
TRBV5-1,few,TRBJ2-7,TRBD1,TGCGCCAGCAGCCGGGACAGCCTAGGGACATACGAGCAGTACTTC,CASSRDSLGTYEQYF
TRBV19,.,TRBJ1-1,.,TGTGCCGCTTCCGGGGTCTTGAACACTGAAGCTTTCTTT,CAASGVLNTEAFF
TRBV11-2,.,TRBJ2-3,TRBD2,TGTGCCAGCAGCTTAACTCTAGCGGGGGCCAGCACAGATACGCAGTATTTT,CASSLTLAGASTDTQYF
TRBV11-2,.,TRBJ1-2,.,TGTGCCAGCACCAACCCCATAGGGGTTGGGGGCTACACCTTC,CASTNPIGVGGYTF
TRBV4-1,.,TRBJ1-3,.,TGCGCCAGCAGCCCGCAGGCGTCGGGGTTCTCTGGAAACACCATATATTTT,CASSPQASGFSGNTIYF
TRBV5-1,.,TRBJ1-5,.,TGCGCCAGCAGCTTAACAGACAATCAGCCCCAGCATTTT,CASSLTDNQPQHF
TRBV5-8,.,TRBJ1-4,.,TGTGCCAGCAGCTTGGGGACAGATAATGAAAAACTGTTTTTT,CASSLGTDNEKLFF
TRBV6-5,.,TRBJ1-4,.,TGTGCCAGCAGTTACTCTAAAAGCCCTGAAAAACTGTTTTTT,CASSYSKSPEKLFF
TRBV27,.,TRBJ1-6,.,TGTGCCAGCAGTTCCCCCCTTAGCTCCTATAATTCACCCCTCCACTTT,CASSSPLSSYNSPLHF
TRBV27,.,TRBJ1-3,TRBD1,TGTGCCAGCAAGACAGGGGGCTCTGGAAACACCATATATTTT,CASKTGGSGNTIYF
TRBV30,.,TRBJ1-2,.,TGTGCCTGGAGTGTACGTGGAGAAAGCTACACCTTC,CAWSVRGESYTF
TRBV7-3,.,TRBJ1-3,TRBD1,TGTGCCAGCAGCTTAGAGGGGGCGGCTGGAAACACCATATATTTT,CASSLEGAAGNTIYF